A single sample gave rise to the 25 T cell receptor beta chains below, sequenced in a study of beta chain features in type 1 diabetes. Their target antigens are unknown. General study points: For Type 1 diabetes patients, all four CD4+ subsets carried TCRB CDR3s that were moderately but significantly shorter.

Investigators reverse transcribed all isolated RNA, so they sequenced expressed TCRB transcripts. TCRdb's copy holds only in-frame clones and misses some; the assay was immunoSEQ multiplex PCR. In the table there are about 660,000 clones, around an eighth of which are singletons. Sample: naive CD4+ T cells from blood. Source of these receptors: a man in his late teens or twenties with type 1 diabetes.

This clone has only a few counts. The rearrangement uses TRBV30 and TRBJ1-4, with unresolved D. CDR3 length: 13 amino acids. In germline, CDR1 is GTSNPN, CDR2 SVGIG (reference sequence). The CDR3 reads CACYKATNEKLFF. CDR3 bases: TGTGCTTGTTATAAGGCAACTAATGAAAAACTGTTTTTT.

With regard to this clone: Other nucleotide sequences from this sample produce the same CDR3. The chain employs TRBV2 and TRBJ2-5; D remains ambiguous. Germline CDR1 SNHLY, CDR2 FYNNEI. The CDR3 runs to 11 residues. V gave up 6 bases and J gave up 2 bases, with 4 bases separating them. For the CDR3, the DNA is TGTGCCAGCAGCAGACAAGAGACCCAGTACTTC. Encoded protein: CASSRQETQYF.

The chain links TRBV5-1 to TRBJ2-7; 8 bases agree with TRBD1. The germline CDR1 and CDR2 sequences are SGHRS and YFSETQ. The ends lost 0 bases at V and 2 bases at J; junction bases unmatched: 4. The CDR3 contains 15 residues. For the CDR3, the DNA is TGCGCCAGCAGCTTGGCAGGACAGGGCCCCTACGAGCAGTACTTC. Encoded protein: CASSLAGQGPYEQYF.

This clone was observed a handful of times. The chain is built from TRBV2 and TRBJ2-5; D remains unclear. V was clipped by 2 bases and J by 5 bases, with 15 bases between them. Germline CDR1 reads SNHLY; CDR2 reads FYNNEI. This CDR3 is 15 amino acids long. The CDR3 DNA follows: TGTGCCAGCAGTGAATCAAGTCCGAAGTGGGAGACCCAGTACTTC. Amino acids: CASSESSPKWETQYF. The full variable domain, rest sourced from reference TRBV2 and TRBJ2-5, is EPEVTQTPSHQVTQMGQEVILRCVPISNHLYFYWYRQILGQKVEFLVSFYNNEISEKSEIFDDQFSVERPDGSNFTLKIRSTKLEDSAMYFCASSESSPKWETQYFGPGTRLLVL.

The chain uses TRBV10-3 and TRBJ2-1, with 15 bases fitting TRBD2. After removal of 2 bases from V and 2 bases from J, the junction contained 7 bases not matched to a gene. The CDR3 loop spans 19 amino acids. Germline V gene sequence: CDR1 ENHRY, CDR2 SYGVKD. CDR3 region: CAISEGLAGGPLAYNEQFF. The CDR3 nucleotides read TGTGCCATCAGTGAGGGACTAGCGGGAGGGCCGTTAGCCTACAATGAGCAGTTCTTC.

The chain joins TRBV5-4 to TRBJ1-1; D uncertain. The CDR3 totals 15 residues. Germline V CDR1 and CDR2: SGHNT, YYREEE (reference sequence). V lost 4 bases to trimming and J lost 4 bases, with 17 bases between them. CDR3 sequence: CASSPEGGSSTEAFF. In DNA form, the CDR3 reads TGTGCCAGCAGCCCGGAAGGAGGCTCTTCCACTGAAGCTTTCTTT. Looking up the rest from reference TRBV5-4 and TRBJ1-1 gives the full variable domain: ETGVTQSPTHLIKTRGQQVTLRCSSQSGHNTVSWYQQALGQGPQFIFQYYREEENGRGNFPPRFSGLQFPNYSSELNVNALELDDSALYLCASSPEGGSSTEAFFGQGTRLTVV.

The J gene is TRBJ1-1, the V gene TRBV7-9; TRBD1 might be the D (5 bases). There are 13 residues in the CDR3. Per germline, CDR1 SEHNR and CDR2 FQNEAQ (reference sequence). With 5 bases removed from V and 5 bases from J, the gap between germline ends came to 12 bases. CDR3 amino acids: CASSPRQRTEAFF. The CDR3 bases are TGTGCCAGCAGCCCCCGACAGAGGACTGAAGCTTTCTTT.

A few counts support this clone. V usage is TRBV5-1 and J usage is TRBJ1-3; D is unresolved. The CDR3 totals 14 residues. The V and J ends lost 4 bases and 0 bases respectively, with 8 bases between them. CDR1 is SGHRS and CDR2 is YFSETQ in the germline V gene. The chain's CDR3 is CASSPESSGNTIYF. In DNA, the CDR3 is TGCGCCAGCAGCCCTGAGAGCTCTGGAAACACCATATATTTT.

The chain recombines TRBV5-1 with TRBJ2-7, with TRBD1 matching 7 bases. Germline V gene data show CDR1 as SGHRS and CDR2 as YFSETQ. This CDR3 has 17 residues. The junction had 9 bases not matched to a gene; V was cut back by 0 bases and J by 0 bases. The CDR3 reads CASSLAVQGPLSYEQYF. The CDR3 DNA follows: TGCGCCAGCAGCTTGGCGGTACAGGGGCCGCTCTCCTACGAGCAGTACTTC.

This clone was observed a single time. The rearrangement uses TRBV7-2 and TRBJ2-7; tentatively, D is TRBD1 or TRBD2 (6 bases each). CDR1 is SGHTA, CDR2 FQGNSA, per germline. Trimming pared 6 bases from V and 4 bases from J, leaving 16 bases between. The CDR3 is made up of 14 amino acids. CDR3 in amino acids: CASRWGARKYEQYF. In DNA, the CDR3 is TGTGCCAGCAGGTGGGGGGCACGAAAATACGAGCAGTACTTC.

Here the CDR3 DNA reads TGTGCCAGCTCACCACCGGGATTGGCAGGGGAGCAGTTCTTC. It translates to CASSPPGLAGEQFF. The chain joins TRBV18 to TRBJ2-1; TRBD1 might be the D (5 bases). The V gene lost 0 bases and the J gene lost 10 bases, with 13 bases spanning the gap. The CDR3 covers 14 residues. The germline V gene has CDR1 KGHSH and CDR2 LQKENI.

This clone was detected a few times. The chain uses TRBV29-1 and TRBJ1-5; the D is unclear. This CDR3 comprises 12 residues. From germline, CDR1 is SQVTM and CDR2 ANQGSEA. V lost 0 bases and J lost 5, with 5 bases in between. CDR3 region: CSVEEGHQPQHF. For the CDR3, the DNA is TGCAGCGTTGAAGAAGGACATCAGCCCCAGCATTTT.

This clone has a handful of counts. The gene calls are TRBV5-1 and TRBJ1-1; D gene ambiguous. V dropped 4 bases and J dropped 1 base, with 11 bases sitting between them. The length of the CDR3 is 14 residues. Germline CDR1 and CDR2: SGHRS and YFSETQ. The chain's CDR3 is CASSPPVTNTEAFF. The CDR3 DNA follows: TGCGCCAGCAGCCCCCCGGTGACGAACACTGAAGCTTTCTTT.

The chain joins TRBV9 to TRBJ1-1; 7 nucleotides align to TRBD1. The CDR3 loop spans 14 amino acids. Germline V lookup: CDR1 SGDLS, CDR2 YYNGEE. Trimming took 0 bases from V and 5 from J; bases not matched to a gene: 4. The CDR3 spells CASSVGGQKTEAFF. The CDR3 region has the DNA TGTGCCAGCAGCGTAGGGGGACAGAAGACTGAAGCTTTCTTT.

The V call is TRBV5-1, the J call TRBJ2-3; D gene uncertain. This CDR3 has 13 amino acids. Germline CDR1 reads SGHRS; CDR2 reads YFSETQ. Trimming left V 7 bases short and J 0 bases short, with 9 bases between. Here the CDR3 DNA reads TGCGCCAGCGGGGTAACTAGCACAGATACGCAGTATTTT. It encodes CASGVTSTDTQYF.

A few counts support this clone. This specimen includes other DNA sequences encoding the same CDR3. J is TRBJ2-3 and V is TRBV9; no clear D. The CDR3 consists of 13 residues. Trimming removed 1 base from V and 0 bases from J, with 3 bases in between. Germline V lookup: CDR1 SGDLS, CDR2 YYNGEE. The CDR3 nucleotides read TGTGCCAGCAGCGTATCGAGCACAGATACGCAGTATTTT. Protein product: CASSVSSTDTQYF.

The chain uses TRBV6-1 and TRBJ2-7, with D maybe TRBD2 (5 bases). Germline CDR1 MNHNS, CDR2 SASEGT. The CDR3 spans 14 residues. V dropped 0 bases and J dropped 3 bases, with 9 bases sitting between them. CDR3 coding DNA: TGTGCCAGCAGTGAAGCGTCCCGGGGCTACGAGCAGTACTTC. This translates into CASSEASRGYEQYF.

This rearrangement joins TRBV5-1 to TRBJ1-1; D is uncertain. Trimming cost V 3 bases and J 1 base, with 10 bases left between them. Germline V gives CDR1 SGHRS, CDR2 YFSETQ. This CDR3 has 14 residues. In nucleotides, the CDR3 is TGCGCCAGCAGCTCACTAATGGAGAACACTGAAGCTTTCTTT. It yields the protein CASSSLMENTEAFF.

The table lists this clone with a few counts. V gene TRBV28 combines with J gene TRBJ2-4, with 10 bases lining up with TRBD1. The V and J ends lost 1 base and 6 bases, in that order; junction bases with no gene match: 3. The CDR3 is 15 amino acids. Germline V gives CDR1 MDHEN, CDR2 SYDVKM. CDR3 DNA sequence: TGTGCCAGCAGTTTATCAGGACAGGGGGTAAACATTCAGTACTTC. Its translation: CASSLSGQGVNIQYF.

The chain employs TRBV6-6 and TRBJ2-7; weak D call: TRBD2 (5 bases). Germline-derived CDR1 and CDR2 are MNHNY and SVGAGI (reference sequence). This CDR3 spans 13 amino acids. The V and J ends lost 5 bases and 3 bases respectively, with 11 bases between them. In DNA form, the CDR3 reads TGTGCCAGCAGTCCTCTAGCCGTCTACGAGCAGTACTTC. Residues: CASSPLAVYEQYF.

On this clone itself: Other DNA variants within this sample encode the same CDR3. The chain combines TRBV30 with TRBJ2-7, with a tentative D call TRBD2 (7 bases). The germline V and J ends were trimmed by 0 bases and 2 bases, with 11 bases remaining between them. Looked up from germline, CDR1 is GTSNPN and CDR2 is SVGIG (reference sequence). This CDR3 region has 14 residues. This chain's CDR3 is CAWSVQGGAYEQYF. The CDR3 bases are TGTGCCTGGAGTGTCCAAGGGGGGGCCTACGAGCAGTACTTC. Full variable domain (remainder filled in from reference TRBV30 and TRBJ2-7): SQTIHQWPATLVQPVGSPLSLECTVEGTSNPNLYWYRQAAGRGLQLLFYSVGIGQISSEVPQNLSASRPQDRQFILSSKKLLLSDSGFYLCAWSVQGGAYEQYFGPGTRLTVT.

J is TRBJ1-5 and V is TRBV18, with a tentative D call TRBD1 (5 bases). Germline V gene lookup returns CDR1 KGHSH and CDR2 LQKENI. The V gene lost 1 base and the J gene lost 8 bases, with 12 bases spanning the gap. There are 14 residues in the CDR3. The CDR3 DNA follows: TGTGCCAGCTCACCACGGTGGGGGAGAGAGCCCCAGCATTTT. This sequence encodes CASSPRWGREPQHF.

This clone was recorded a few times. The V call is TRBV19, the J call TRBJ1-1; 7 positions match TRBD1. Germline-derived CDR1 and CDR2 are LNHDA and SQIVND (reference sequence). The CDR3 has 12 residues. The V gene end was trimmed by 7 bases and the J gene end by 3 bases; junction bases not matched to a gene: 2. The CDR3 protein is CASMGQYTEAFF. The CDR3 DNA reads TGTGCCAGTATGGGACAGTACACTGAAGCTTTCTTT.

Comments on this clone: The sample holds other DNA sequences that translate to the same CDR3. V is TRBV5-1 and J is TRBJ1-6; 12 bases are shared with TRBD1. Germline assignment: CDR1 SGHRS and CDR2 YFSETQ. There are 15 residues in the CDR3. The V segment lost 4 bases and the J segment 8 bases; nucleotides outside the gene matches: 4. As DNA, the CDR3 is TGCGCCAGCAGCCTAGGGACAGGGGGCGATTCACCCCTCCACTTT. Protein sequence: CASSLGTGGDSPLHF.

The chain has TRBV13 and TRBJ2-4; possibly TRBD1 for D (6 bases). The V end lost 2 bases, the J end lost 3 bases, and 11 bases lay between the germline ends. CDR1 and CDR2 (germline): PRHDT, FYEKMQ (reference sequence). CDR3 size: 15 residues. This chain's CDR3 is CASSLRGQFKNIQYF. In DNA, the CDR3 is TGTGCCAGCAGCTTAAGAGGACAGTTCAAAAACATTCAGTACTTC.